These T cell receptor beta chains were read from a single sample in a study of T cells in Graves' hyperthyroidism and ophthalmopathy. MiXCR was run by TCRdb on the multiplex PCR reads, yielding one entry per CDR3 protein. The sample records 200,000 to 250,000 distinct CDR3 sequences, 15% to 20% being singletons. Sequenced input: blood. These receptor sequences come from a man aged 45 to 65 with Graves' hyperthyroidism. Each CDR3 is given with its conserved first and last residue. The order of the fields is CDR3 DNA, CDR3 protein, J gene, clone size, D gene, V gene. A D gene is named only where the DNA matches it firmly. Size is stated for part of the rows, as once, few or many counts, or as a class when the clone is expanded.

TGTGCCACGAGCCGGGACTTCAACAATGAGCAGTTCTTC CATSRDFNNEQFF TRBJ2-1 many NA TRBV10-3
TGTGCCAGCAGCTTAGGTACGGGATTAGGCTACGAGCAGTACTTC CASSLGTGLGYEQYF TRBJ2-7 many NA TRBV7-8
TGTGCCAGCAGCGCACCTTCGACAGGGGGCGGCTACACCTTC CASSAPSTGGGYTF TRBJ1-2 many TRBD1 TRBV11-3
TGTGCCAGCAGCTTCACGGATCGCGGCTACACCTTC CASSFTDRGYTF TRBJ1-2 few NA TRBV7-9
TGTGCCAGCGGCCGAGGGACAGGGGCCGCCTACGAGCAGTACTTC CASGRGTGAAYEQYF TRBJ2-7 many TRBD1 TRBV27
TGTGCCAGCAGCGTCGAGAGCAATCAGCCCCAGCATTTT CASSVESNQPQHF TRBJ1-5 NA NA TRBV9
TGTGCCAGCAGCCTGGACGGGGATCCCCTCAATGGCTACACCTTC CASSLDGDPLNGYTF TRBJ1-2 many NA TRBV5-5
TGTGCCAGCAGTGAGGGCGGGGCCGCCTACAATGAGCAGTTCTTC CASSEGGAAYNEQFF TRBJ2-1 NA NA TRBV2
TGTGCCAGCGGCCAAGATCTCACCCTCGGGCAAGAGACCCAGTACTTC CASGQDLTLGQETQYF TRBJ2-5 NA NA TRBV4-2
TGTGCCAGTAGTACGACTAGCGGGAGGGGGAAGACCCAGTACTTC CASSTTSGRGKTQYF TRBJ2-5 NA TRBD2 TRBV19
TGTGCCAGCGGAAATATAGCGGGAGTGAGCGAGCAGTTCTTC CASGNIAGVSEQFF TRBJ2-1 many TRBD2 TRBV6-1
TGTGCCAGCAGCTCCACCTTACTAGCGGGAGGTGGGGAGCAGTTCTTC CASSSTLLAGGGEQFF TRBJ2-1 many TRBD2 TRBV11-2
TGCGCCAGCAGCTTCCAGACTAGACCAGATACGCAGTATTTT CASSFQTRPDTQYF TRBJ2-3 NA NA TRBV5-1
TGTGCCAGCAGTTTACAGGCAACTAATGAAAAACTGTTTTTT CASSLQATNEKLFF TRBJ1-4 many NA TRBV28
TGCGCCAGCAGCCAAGACGGGGGGACAGGGGCAACTAATGAAAAACTGTTTTTT CASSQDGGTGATNEKLFF TRBJ1-4 NA TRBD1 TRBV4-1
TGTGCCAGCAGCTTAGATAGCGTAAACCACAATGAGCAGTTCTTC CASSLDSVNHNEQFF TRBJ2-1 many NA TRBV7-2
TGTGCCAGCAGTTTGGAGGGCAGACGAGGGAAGGATGGCTACACCTTC CASSLEGRRGKDGYTF TRBJ1-2 medium-sized NA TRBV12-3/TRBV12-4
TGTGCCAGTAGTCGTTCTAGCGGGAGGAAGACCCAGTACTTC CASSRSSGRKTQYF TRBJ2-5 few TRBD2 TRBV19
TGCAGTGCTAGACCCCCTCCTGCTAGCGGGAGGTACTACGAGCAGTACTTC CSARPPPASGRYYEQYF TRBJ2-7 many TRBD2 TRBV20-1
TGCAGCGTTGAAACAGGGATCGGCACCGGGGAGCTGTTTTTT CSVETGIGTGELFF TRBJ2-2 few NA TRBV29-1
TGTGCCAGCAGCCTGGGACAGGGCCAAAGCGCCAAAAACATTCAGTACTTC CASSLGQGQSAKNIQYF TRBJ2-4 many TRBD1 TRBV28
TGTGCCAGCAGCTTTTTCTTCAGGGGGTACGAGCAGTACTTC CASSFFFRGYEQYF TRBJ2-7 NA TRBD1 TRBV5-5
TGTGCCAGCAGTCCATACCTTACCTACGAGCAGTACTTC CASSPYLTYEQYF TRBJ2-7 NA NA TRBV27
TGTGCCAGCAGGAGACTAGCGGGAGTTATCGGCGGCTACGAGCAGTACTTC CASRRLAGVIGGYEQYF TRBJ2-7 NA TRBD2 TRBV27
TGTGCCAGCAGCTCTGGGACAGGGAAGGGCGACCAAGAGACCCAGTACTTC CASSSGTGKGDQETQYF TRBJ2-5 many TRBD1 TRBV11-3
TGCAGCGTTGGGGACAGGGAGGGTTGGACTGAAGCTTTCTTT CSVGDREGWTEAFF TRBJ1-1 many TRBD1 TRBV29-1
TGTGCCAGTCGCCGTGAACAAGAGACCCAGTACTTC CASRREQETQYF TRBJ2-5 many NA TRBV12-3/TRBV12-4
TGTGCCAGCAGCTATCCCGGGTCGCCCTCGGATACGCAGTATTTT CASSYPGSPSDTQYF TRBJ2-3 many NA TRBV7-9
TGTGCCAGCACCAGACGGGACTGGGGTTTTGGGGAGCTGTTTTTT CASTRRDWGFGELFF TRBJ2-2 many NA TRBV6-2/TRBV6-3
TGCAGTTCCATCAGACTAGCGGGAGTGACAGATACGCAGTATTTT CSSIRLAGVTDTQYF TRBJ2-3 few TRBD2 TRBV20-1
TGTGCCAGCAGCCCCGCGGGGGCTGGGGGGACTGAAGCTTTCTTT CASSPAGAGGTEAFF TRBJ1-1 many NA TRBV2
TGTGCCAGCTCTACCGGACTAGCGGGACCAGATACGCAGTATTTT CASSTGLAGPDTQYF TRBJ2-3 NA TRBD2 TRBV18
TGTGCCAGGAAATTCAGCAGTAGGACCACCGACTCGAACACCGGGGAGCTGTTTTTT CARKFSSRTTDSNTGELFF TRBJ2-2 NA NA TRBV6-2/TRBV6-3
TGTGCCAGCAGTTATCTAACAGGGTGGTACGAGCAGTACTTC CASSYLTGWYEQYF TRBJ2-7 few NA TRBV6-2/TRBV6-3
TGTGCCAGCAGTCAACAGGGACCGGGAGGCGTTCAGTACTTC CASSQQGPGGVQYF TRBJ2-4 many NA TRBV7-2
TGTGCCAGCAGCTGGACTAGCGGTATCACAGATACGCAGTATTTT CASSWTSGITDTQYF TRBJ2-3 many TRBD2 TRBV27
TGCAGTGCTAGAGACGGGCGGATCACCTACAATGAGCAGTTCTTC CSARDGRITYNEQFF TRBJ2-1 many NA TRBV20-1
TGCGCCAGCAGCCAGGGTGAGACTAGCGTATCCTACGAGCAGTACTTC CASSQGETSVSYEQYF TRBJ2-7 NA TRBD2 TRBV4-1
TGTGCCTGGAGTGGGACTAGCGGGAGCGAGCAGTACTTC CAWSGTSGSEQYF TRBJ2-7 many TRBD2 TRBV30
TGTGCCAGCAGTGCGGGACTAGCGGGAGTCGATGAGCAGTTCTTC CASSAGLAGVDEQFF TRBJ2-1 many TRBD2 TRBV6-1
TGTGCCAGCAGCCGGGACAGGGTTAACGAGCAGTACTTC CASSRDRVNEQYF TRBJ2-7 NA TRBD1 TRBV3-1
TGTGCCAGCTCACCACCAAGCCAAGAGACCCAGTACTTC CASSPPSQETQYF TRBJ2-5 many NA TRBV18
TGCGCCAGCAGCCAAAACAGGGATCAGCCCCAGCATTTT CASSQNRDQPQHF TRBJ1-5 many NA TRBV4-1
TGCGCCAGCAGCTTGGAGCGGCCCCATCCCTACAATGAGCAGTTCTTC CASSLERPHPYNEQFF TRBJ2-1 many NA TRBV5-1
TGTGCCAGCAGTTTTATGTACAGAAACTATGGCTACACCTTC CASSFMYRNYGYTF TRBJ1-2 NA NA TRBV12-3/TRBV12-4
TGTGCCAGCAGTTCTCAGGGCAATCAGCCCCAGCATTTT CASSSQGNQPQHF TRBJ1-5 many NA TRBV6-2/TRBV6-3
TGCGCCAGCCTGAACTTGGACAGGAGCCTCAAAAACATTCAGTACTTC CASLNLDRSLKNIQYF TRBJ2-4 NA TRBD1 TRBV10-2
TGCGCCAGCACTCCCCCAGGGGGCGGAAAGACCCAGTACTTC CASTPPGGGKTQYF TRBJ2-5 NA TRBD1 TRBV5-1
TGTGCCGGCGGTCCCCCTGGGGCGAACACCGGGGAGCTGTTTTTT CAGGPPGANTGELFF TRBJ2-2 NA NA TRBV6-1
TGCAGCGTTGCAAGTAGGGGACCTCTCACTGAAGCTTTCTTT CSVASRGPLTEAFF TRBJ1-1 many NA TRBV29-1
TGTGCCAGCAGCTTATGGGGACTAATGGCTGAGCAGTTCTTC CASSLWGLMAEQFF TRBJ2-1 many TRBD2 TRBV11-2
TGCGCCAGCAGTGAATTTGGTTCGCGGCGGGGAGAGACCCAGTACTTC CASSEFGSRRGETQYF TRBJ2-5 NA NA TRBV10-2
TGCAGTGCCACAAAGGCGACTAGTTCTTACGAGCAGTACTTC CSATKATSSYEQYF TRBJ2-7 many NA TRBV20-1